The T cell receptor beta chain described here comes from a study of blood T cell repertoires in COVID-19. For the study at large: Sites in the United States, Italy and Spain provided acute and convalescent COVID-19 samples.

Germline V CDR1 and CDR2: SGHAT, FQNNGV. The CDR3 has 17 residues. Trimming cost V 1 base and J 3 bases; bases outside gene matches: 7. Assay used: immunoSEQ multiplex PCR; TCRdb lists only in-frame clones, some missing. The sample holds about 260,000 clones; 80% to 90% are singletons and the top ten take around 4.1%. Living in 24 US areas, the participants were between roughly 18 and 90 years of age. What was sequenced was PBMCs or T cells enriched from blood (not recorded which). V is TRBV11-2 and J is TRBJ1-4; 8 bases line up with TRBD1. The receptor was derived from a man aged 25 to 45 with acute COVID-19. CDR3 region: CASSLAQGAISNEKLFF. CDR3 nucleotides: TGTGCCAGCAGCTTAGCGCAGGGGGCGATTTCTAATGAAAAACTGTTTTTT.